These 13 T cell receptor beta chains share one sample of origin, sequenced in a study of beta chain features in type 1 diabetes. The study reverse transcribed the entire isolated RNA, so it sequenced expressed TCRB transcripts. Sequencing used immunoSEQ multiplex PCR; TCRdb keeps in-frame clones, though not all of them. The sample holds a few hundred thousand clones; under 13% are singletons and the top ten take 1% to 1.5%. Sequencing input: central memory CD4+ T cells from blood. The receptor set was obtained from a man between 18 and 35 years old in good health.

This clone was found a few times. The genes are TRBV18 and TRBJ2-7, with D possibly matching TRBD2 (5 bases). This CDR3 is built from 13 residues. Germline CDR1 reads KGHSH; CDR2 reads LQKENI. V lost 2 bases and J 1 base, leaving 6 bases between the germline ends. DNA of the CDR3: TGTGCCAGCTCACCAAGGACTTCCTACGAGCAGTACTTC. It is translated as CASSPRTSYEQYF.

This clone was seen more than once but under ten times. A clone one base away is much larger, so this may be a read error. The chain carries TRBV7-2 and TRBJ2-3; D is ambiguous. CDR3 length: 11 amino acids. Trimming stripped 3 bases from V and 4 bases from J, with 2 bases between. The germline V gene has CDR1 SGHTA and CDR2 FQGNSA. CDR3 bases: TGTGCCAGCAGCTTTTCAGATACGCAGTATTTT. Amino acids: CASSFSDTQYF.

This chain joins TRBV5-1 and TRBJ2-6; 11 nucleotides align to TRBD1. Germline lookup yields CDR1 SGHRS and CDR2 YFSETQ. Trimming cost V 7 bases and J 4 bases; bases outside gene matches: 7. The CDR3 spans 16 residues. As DNA, the CDR3 is TGCGCCAGCCGTGGACAGGGGGCGCGAGGGGCCAACGTCCTGACTTTC. Its protein product is CASRGQGARGANVLTF.

This clone was detected only a few times. J is TRBJ2-1 and V is TRBV11-2, with D maybe TRBD1 (5 bases). The CDR3 consists of 12 residues. Germline V gives CDR1 SGHAT, CDR2 FQNNGV. V gave up 3 bases and J gave up 8 bases, with 8 bases separating them. CDR3 in amino acids: CASSLTVYEQFF. The CDR3 region has the DNA TGTGCCAGCAGCTTGACAGTTTATGAGCAGTTCTTC. Complete variable domain (other parts from reference TRBV11-2 and TRBJ2-1): EAGVAQSPRYKIIEKRQSVAFWCNPISGHATLYWYQQILGQGPKLLIQFQNNGVVDDSQLPKDRFSAERLKGVDSTLKIQPAKLEDSAVYLCASSLTVYEQFFGPGTRLTVL.

This clone has more than one count but fewer than ten. This chain uses TRBV4-3 with TRBJ2-3; possibly TRBD2 for D (6 bases). The CDR3 runs to 16 residues. Germline values: CDR1 LGHNA, CDR2 YSLEER. Trimming shortened V by 3 bases and J by 0 bases, and 13 bases separated the two germline ends. DNA of the CDR3: TGCGCCAGCAGCCAGATTGCACTAGCTAGCACAGATACGCAGTATTTT. Translating it yields CASSQIALASTDTQYF.

V usage is TRBV29-1 and J usage is TRBJ2-2; 8 bases fit TRBD1. There are 14 residues in the CDR3. V shed 6 bases, J shed 3 bases, and the junction held 6 bases outside the gene matches. The germline V gene has CDR1 SQVTM and CDR2 ANQGSEA. The DNA for the CDR3 is TGCAGCGTCTGCGACAGGGGAGACACCGGGGAGCTGTTTTTT. It specifies CSVCDRGDTGELFF.

V gene TRBV29-1 combines with J gene TRBJ2-3; D may be TRBD1 (6 bases). Germline CDR1 is SQVTM and CDR2 is ANQGSEA. The CDR3 contains 12 residues. V was clipped by 7 bases and J by 1 base, with 9 bases between them. In nucleotides, the CDR3 is TGCAGCGAGAGACAGGGCACAGATACGCAGTATTTT. It translates to CSERQGTDTQYF.

This clone has a handful of counts. The chain couples TRBV5-4 to TRBJ2-1; D tentatively fits TRBD1 or TRBD2 (5 bases each). V lost 4 bases to trimming and J lost 5 bases, with 13 bases between them. In germline, CDR1 is SGHNT, CDR2 YYREEE (reference sequence). This CDR3 comprises 14 residues. This CDR3 reads CASSNRDGNNEQFF. CDR3 nucleotide sequence: TGTGCCAGCAGCAACCGGGACGGGAACAATGAGCAGTTCTTC.

This clone was seen more than once but under ten times. The chain recombines TRBV28 with TRBJ2-1; 7 bases line up with TRBD1. Trimming at V came to 10 bases and at J to 4 bases, leaving 10 bases not matched to a gene. Germline CDR1 and CDR2: MDHEN and SYDVKM. This CDR3 spans 14 amino acids. CDR3 DNA sequence: TGTGCCACACGTGAAGGACAGGATTACAATGAGCAGTTCTTC. This codes for CATREGQDYNEQFF.

This clone appeared a few times. This sequence joins TRBV7-2 and TRBJ2-6; D is ambiguous. Germline loops: CDR1 SGHTA, CDR2 FQGNSA. The germline V and J ends were trimmed by 2 bases and 2 bases, with 1 base remaining between them. This CDR3 region has 13 residues. Written as DNA, the CDR3 is TGTGCCAGCAGCTTACCTGGGGCCAACGTCCTGACTTTC. It encodes CASSLPGANVLTF.

The chain carries TRBV6-1 and TRBJ1-1; 7 bases fit TRBD1. Germline V gene lookup returns CDR1 MNHNS and CDR2 SASEGT. The V and J ends lost 5 bases and 4 bases, in that order; junction bases with no gene match: 4. The CDR3 consists of 13 residues. This CDR3 reads CASSLTGSTEAFF. DNA of the CDR3: TGTGCCAGCAGTCTGACAGGGTCCACTGAAGCTTTCTTT.

This clone was recorded a few times. A much larger clone lies a single base off, so this may be a read error. This same CDR3 is encoded by further DNA sequences in the sample. The V gene is TRBV7-9, the J gene TRBJ2-7, with 8 bases identical to TRBD1. This CDR3 has 14 amino acids. V shed 2 bases and J 1 base; nucleotides not matched to a gene: 1. CDR1 is SEHNR and CDR2 is FQNEAQ in the germline V gene (reference sequence). CDR3 protein: CASSLQGASYEQYF. Here the CDR3 DNA reads TGTGCCAGCAGCTTACAGGGGGCATCCTACGAGCAGTACTTC.

The chain employs TRBV30 and TRBJ2-1; a weak D match, TRBD1 (6 bases). CDR3 length equals 16 residues. The V gene's germline CDR1 is GTSNPN and CDR2 SVGIG (reference sequence). The V gene lost 1 base and the J gene lost 0 bases, with 13 bases spanning the gap. For the CDR3, the DNA is TGTGCCTGGAGTGGGGGGCCGTTGAGCTCCTACAATGAGCAGTTCTTC. It encodes CAWSGGPLSSYNEQFF.